Below are 19 T cell receptor beta chains sequenced from a single sample in a study of cytomegalovirus exposure and HLA in healthy donors. Some clones are missing from TCRdb's copy, which holds only in-frame ones; the method was immunoSEQ multiplex PCR. The sample lists 130,000 or so clones; just under 90% were seen once. The sequenced material came from PBMCs. The source of these receptors is a man aged 25-45 years in good health and CMV-seronegative.

The chain is built from TRBV9 and TRBJ2-2, with 9 bases that match TRBD2. V lost 4 bases, J lost 3 bases, and 10 bases stayed unmatched. CDR1 and CDR2 (germline): SGDLS, YYNGEE. This CDR3 contains 17 residues. CDR3 sequence reads: CASSPRGGVPDTGELFF. CDR3 nucleotides: TGTGCCAGCAGCCCTCGCGGGGGGGTTCCAGACACCGGGGAGCTGTTTTTT.

The chain links TRBV11-1 to TRBJ1-1; D may be TRBD1 (6 bases). This CDR3 has 14 amino acids. V lost 5 bases and J 1 base, leaving 11 bases between the germline ends. Germline V gene data show CDR1 as SGHAT and CDR2 as FQDESV (reference sequence). CDR3 amino acids: CASSPRGQNTEAFF. The CDR3 DNA reads TGTGCCAGCAGCCCCCGGGGACAGAACACTGAAGCTTTCTTT.

The V and J genes are TRBV28 and TRBJ2-7, with D possibly matching TRBD1 (5 bases). This CDR3 has 13 residues. The germline V and J ends were trimmed by 6 bases and 3 bases, with 12 bases remaining between them. CDR1 is MDHEN and CDR2 is SYDVKM in the germline V gene. The CDR3 reads CASRIDSNYEQYF. The CDR3 DNA sequence: TGTGCCAGCAGGATAGACAGTAACTACGAGCAGTACTTC.

CDR3 sequence (DNA): TGTGCCAGCAGTTACTGGGGACAGGGAACAGATACGCAGTATTTT. It yields the protein CASSYWGQGTDTQYF. The chain uses TRBV6-5 and TRBJ2-3; TRBD1 matches at 9 bases. Germline assignment: CDR1 MNHEY and CDR2 SVGAGI. CDR3 length equals 15 residues. Unmatched junction bases numbered 2, after V lost 1 base and J lost 3 bases.

This chain joins TRBV6-6 and TRBJ1-3; D is undetermined. There are 14 residues in the CDR3. Per the germline V gene, CDR1 is MNHNY and CDR2 is SVGAGI (reference sequence). The V end lost 7 bases, the J end lost 0 bases, and 10 bases lay between the germline ends. CDR3 sequence (DNA): TGTGCCAGCACACAGTGGCACTCTGGAAACACCATATATTTT. This translates into CASTQWHSGNTIYF.

The V call is TRBV6-5, the J call TRBJ1-1; 7 bases map to TRBD1. The V gene's germline CDR1 is MNHEY and CDR2 SVGAGI. The CDR3 is made up of 14 amino acids. Trimming at V came to 6 bases and at J to 1 base, leaving 5 bases not matched to a gene. The CDR3 DNA reads as TGTGCCAGCAGGCGGACAGGCACGAACACTGAAGCTTTCTTT. This encodes CASRRTGTNTEAFF.

The chain has TRBV29-1 and TRBJ1-1, with a possible D match to TRBD1 (6 bases). The germline V and J ends were trimmed by 2 bases and 0 bases, with 13 bases remaining between them. This CDR3 region has 15 residues. Germline V gene sequence: CDR1 SQVTM, CDR2 ANQGSEA. The CDR3 nucleotides read TGCAGCGTTGAATCTTTTTCAGGGGTGAACACTGAAGCTTTCTTT. This encodes CSVESFSGVNTEAFF.

This rearrangement joins TRBV19 to TRBJ1-2; D is ambiguous. The V gene lost 5 bases and the J gene lost 0 bases, with 7 bases spanning the gap. Germline V gene sequence: CDR1 LNHDA, CDR2 SQIVND (reference sequence). The CDR3 consists of 13 residues. For the CDR3, the DNA is TGTGCCAGTAGTCCACCTACTAACTATGGCTACACCTTC. It specifies CASSPPTNYGYTF.

This clone was recorded a few times. This sequence joins TRBV6-5 and TRBJ1-5; TRBD1 might be the D (5 bases). V was pared by 8 bases and J by 4 bases, with 15 bases between. The CDR3 runs 14 residues. Germline V gene sequence: CDR1 MNHEY, CDR2 SVGAGI. CDR3 sequence reads: CASAPQAVNQPQHF. The DNA of the CDR3 is TGTGCCAGCGCACCACAGGCAGTAAATCAGCCCCAGCATTTT.

The chain is built from TRBV7-9 and TRBJ2-1; the D gene is possibly TRBD1 (6 bases). CDR3 length: 16 amino acids. V shed 5 bases and J shed 0 bases, with 14 bases lying between them. The germline CDR1 and CDR2 sequences are SEHNR and FQNEAQ (reference sequence). The CDR3 spells CASSPPLDSSYNEQFF. CDR3 in DNA: TGTGCCAGCAGCCCCCCTTTGGACAGCTCCTACAATGAGCAGTTCTTC.

With respect to this clone: The junction does not match germline at one end; this may be a read error. Distinct nucleotide sequences in the sample also encode this CDR3. The chain is built from TRBV25-1 and TRBJ2-7; D uncertain. Germline V gives CDR1 MGHDK, CDR2 SYGVNS. This CDR3 is 15 amino acids long. In DNA form, the CDR3 reads TGTGCCAGCAGTGGAAGACGGGTGAGCTCCTACGAGCAGTACTTT. Protein product: CASSGRRVSSYEQYF.

The V and J genes are TRBV15 and TRBJ1-4, with a weak D call TRBD1 (6 bases). Germline assignment: CDR1 LNHNV and CDR2 YYDKDF (reference sequence). Trimming took 8 bases from V and 2 from J, leaving 12 bases between them. The CDR3 length is 14 residues. The CDR3 DNA reads as TGTGCCACCGCGGCCCAGGGGACTAATGAAAAACTGTTTTTT. This sequence encodes CATAAQGTNEKLFF.

The gene calls are TRBV10-2 and TRBJ1-6, with 8 positions matching TRBD1. Trimming at V came to 10 bases and at J to 5 bases, leaving 10 bases not matched to a gene. The germline V gene has CDR1 WSHSY and CDR2 SAAADI. CDR3 length: 15 amino acids. CDR3 DNA sequence: TGCGCCAACACTCCGGGACAGGACAATAATTCACCCCTCCACTTT. Residues: CANTPGQDNNSPLHF.

The chain employs TRBV27 and TRBJ2-1, with 7 bases matching TRBD2. This CDR3 spans 14 amino acids. Germline CDR1 reads MNHEY; CDR2 reads SMNVEV (reference sequence). V trimming: 2 bases; J trimming: 3 bases; junction bases outside the gene matches: 1. The CDR3 DNA follows: TGTGCCAGCAGTTTACGCGGGGGCTACAATGAGCAGTTCTTC. Translating gives CASSLRGGYNEQFF.

V usage is TRBV25-1 and J usage is TRBJ1-6; D unclear. The CDR3 spans 15 residues. Germline V gene data show CDR1 as MGHDK and CDR2 as SYGVNS. V lost 4 bases and J lost 1, with 8 bases in between. The CDR3 loop is CASSGAGSYNSPLHF. CDR3 nucleotide sequence: TGTGCCAGCAGTGGAGCCGGGTCCTATAATTCACCCCTCCACTTT.

The chain carries TRBV9 and TRBJ2-1; D unclear. The CDR3 totals 14 residues. The ends were cut back, 1 base at V and 0 bases at J, with 5 bases in the middle. Germline V lookup: CDR1 SGDLS, CDR2 YYNGEE. The CDR3 loop reads CASSVSSSYNEQFF. CDR3 coding DNA: TGTGCCAGCAGCGTATCTAGCTCCTACAATGAGCAGTTCTTC.

The table lists this clone with a count of one. The CDR3 sequence: CASSHLGLERETGELFF. DNA of the CDR3: TGCGCCAGCAGCCACCTGGGACTAGAGCGGGAAACCGGGGAGCTGTTTTTT. The chain joins TRBV4-1 to TRBJ2-2, with 8 bases lining up with TRBD2. Trimming at V came to 3 bases and at J to 5 bases, leaving 11 bases not matched to a gene. CDR1 is MGHRA and CDR2 is YSYEKL in the germline V gene. The length of the CDR3 is 17 residues.

This clone turned up a few times. V and J are TRBV18 and TRBJ1-2; possible D gene TRBD1, 5 bases. The V end lost 1 base, the J end lost 2 bases, and 14 bases lay between the germline ends. CDR3 length equals 16 residues. Germline V gives CDR1 KGHSH, CDR2 LQKENI. The CDR3 is CASSPLHGHLNYGYTF. CDR3 coding DNA: TGTGCCAGCTCACCACTGCATGGACATCTGAACTATGGCTACACCTTC.

The V and J genes are TRBV5-4 and TRBJ2-1; no clear D. The CDR3 covers 12 residues. CDR1 is SGHNT and CDR2 is YYREEE in the germline V gene (reference sequence). V lost 0 bases to trimming and J lost 8 bases, with 6 bases between them. The CDR3 loop is CASSLATDEQFF. In nucleotides, the CDR3 is TGTGCCAGCAGCTTGGCCACTGATGAGCAGTTCTTC. The full variable domain, its missing parts supplied by reference TRBV5-4 and TRBJ2-1, is ETGVTQSPTHLIKTRGQQVTLRCSSQSGHNTVSWYQQALGQGPQFIFQYYREEENGRGNFPPRFSGLQFPNYSSELNVNALELDDSALYLCASSLATDEQFFGPGTRLTVL.